Presented here are 12 T cell receptor beta chains from one specimen sequenced in a study of blood T cell repertoires in COVID-19. Assay used: immunoSEQ multiplex PCR; TCRdb lists only in-frame clones, some missing. Among fewer than 90,000 clones listed, more than 80% were seen once. Material for sequencing was peripheral blood. The origin of the receptors is a man aged 30-40 years with acute or convalescent COVID-19.

The genes are TRBV5-1 and TRBJ2-1, with 7 bases lining up with TRBD1. The CDR3 covers 14 residues. In germline, CDR1 is SGHRS, CDR2 YFSETQ. Unmatched junction bases numbered 11, after V lost 4 bases and J lost 10 bases. CDR3 amino acids: CASSQQGGVTEQFF. The DNA for the CDR3 is TGCGCCAGCAGCCAACAAGGGGGCGTCACCGAGCAGTTCTTC.

The chain uses TRBV5-8 and TRBJ1-2, with TRBD1 as a possible D gene (6 bases). The CDR3 spans 13 residues. Looked up from germline, CDR1 is SGHTS and CDR2 is YDEGEE. V was pared by 4 bases and J by 2 bases, with 9 bases between. Written as DNA, the CDR3 is TGTGCCAGCAGCCAAAGGGGGAACTATGGCTACACCTTC. Translating it yields CASSQRGNYGYTF. The full variable domain, rest sourced from reference TRBV5-8 and TRBJ1-2, is EAGVTQSPTHLIKTRGQQATLRCSPISGHTSVYWYQQALGLGLQFLLWYDEGEERNRGNFPPRFSGRQFPNYSSELNVNALELEDSALYLCASSQRGNYGYTFGSGTRLTVV.

This chain links TRBV27 with TRBJ2-1; D possibly corresponds to TRBD2 (6 bases). Per germline, CDR1 MNHEY and CDR2 SMNVEV (reference sequence). This CDR3 comprises 16 residues. V was cut by 8 bases and J by 7 bases, with 24 bases left in between. CDR3 sequence: CASLLRWGVARNEQFF. In DNA form, the CDR3 reads TGTGCCAGCCTACTAAGATGGGGGGTAGCGCGGAATGAGCAGTTCTTC.

V gene TRBV28 combines with J gene TRBJ1-6; a weak D match, TRBD1 (6 bases). The CDR3 extends over 21 amino acids. In germline, CDR1 is MDHEN, CDR2 SYDVKM. Trimming took off 4 bases at V and 7 bases at J, with 32 bases between the two ends. The CDR3: CASSSYQFPGDIANSNSPLHF. The CDR3 DNA sequence: TGTGCCAGCAGTTCTTACCAGTTTCCCGGGGACATCGCGAATTCAAATTCACCCCTCCACTTT.

The chain combines TRBV9 with TRBJ2-7, with TRBD2 as a possible D gene (6 bases). CDR3 length: 14 amino acids. Germline V gives CDR1 SGDLS, CDR2 YYNGEE. The ends were cut back, 3 bases at V and 0 bases at J, with 10 bases in the middle. The CDR3 protein is CASSAGLDSYEQYF. The DNA for the CDR3 is TGTGCCAGCAGCGCGGGACTGGACTCCTACGAGCAGTACTTC.

The rearrangement uses TRBV7-3 and TRBJ2-2; 9 nucleotides line up with TRBD2. This CDR3 region has 16 residues. The germline CDR1 and CDR2 sequences are SGHTA and FQGTGA. The ends lost 5 bases at V and 1 base at J; junction bases unmatched: 5. The CDR3 loop reads CASSTSTSGNTGELFF. The CDR3 DNA sequence: TGTGCCAGCAGCACCTCGACTAGCGGGAACACCGGGGAGCTGTTTTTT.

The chain is built from TRBV28 and TRBJ2-7; the D gene is possibly TRBD2 (6 bases). Germline V gene sequence: CDR1 MDHEN, CDR2 SYDVKM. Trimming pared 6 bases from V and 3 bases from J, leaving 21 bases between. The CDR3 runs to 16 residues. Here the CDR3 DNA reads TGTGCCAGCAGCCCGCGGTCCGGGACTTTAGACTACGAGCAGTACTTC. This codes for CASSPRSGTLDYEQYF.

The chain joins TRBV7-8 to TRBJ2-5, with TRBD1 matching 12 bases. V lost 2 bases to trimming and J lost 5 bases; unmatched junction nucleotides: 6. Germline values: CDR1 SGHVS, CDR2 FQNEAQ. This CDR3 is 16 amino acids long. The CDR3 coding sequence is TGTGCCAGCAGCTTATTGGGACAGGGGGCCGAGGAGACCCAGTACTTC. This encodes CASSLLGQGAEETQYF.

In its sample, this clone was seen a few times. This rearrangement joins TRBV9 to TRBJ1-2; D possibly corresponds to TRBD1 (5 bases). Trimming cost V 0 bases and J 2 bases, with 8 bases left between them. Per germline, CDR1 SGDLS and CDR2 YYNGEE. This CDR3 comprises 14 residues. The CDR3 is CASSVADSNYGYTF. Written as DNA, the CDR3 is TGTGCCAGCAGCGTAGCTGACAGCAACTATGGCTACACCTTC.

The chain recombines TRBV2 with TRBJ1-3; TRBD1 agrees at 7 bases. The CDR3 loop spans 16 amino acids. Germline CDR1 reads SNHLY; CDR2 reads FYNNEI. V lost 0 bases, J lost 3 bases, and 5 bases stayed unmatched. CDR3 DNA sequence: TGTGCCAGCAGTGAAGCGAAGGGGGCGGTTGGAAACACCATATATTTT. This sequence encodes CASSEAKGAVGNTIYF. Filled out from reference TRBV2 and TRBJ1-3, the complete variable domain reads EPEVTQTPSHQVTQMGQEVILRCVPISNHLYFYWYRQILGQKVEFLVSFYNNEISEKSEIFDDQFSVERPDGSNFTLKIRSTKLEDSAMYFCASSEAKGAVGNTIYFGEGSWLTVV.

J is TRBJ2-5 and V is TRBV28; weak D call: TRBD2 (6 bases). The length of the CDR3 is 15 residues. V lost 3 bases and J 6 bases, leaving 17 bases between the germline ends. Looked up from germline, CDR1 is MDHEN and CDR2 is SYDVKM. The CDR3 DNA is TGTGCCAGCAGTTTCGGCGGACGGGGGTGGCAGACCCAGTACTTC. This encodes CASSFGGRGWQTQYF.

The V and J genes are TRBV5-4 and TRBJ2-5; TRBD1 aligns across 8 bases. Per the germline V gene, CDR1 is SGHNT and CDR2 is YYREEE (reference sequence). J lost 7 bases, V lost 5 bases, and 7 bases had no gene match. The CDR3 is made up of 13 amino acids. The CDR3 sequence is CASRDGTGGTQYF. The CDR3 DNA sequence: TGTGCCAGCAGAGACGGGACAGGTGGGACCCAGTACTTC.